This T cell receptor beta chain was profiled in a study of vaccination effects on CD4 cells after COVID-19. At the level of the study: Two million PBMC were placed in each well, which was supplemented with 10 IU/ml IL-2 and about 10 ug/ml peptides. Findings of the study overall: Clones from infection and from vaccination both contracted markedly late after vaccination. The study got few convalescent patients and did not collect any early post-infection timepoints.

As to this clone: Its specificity is not known.

Some clones are missing from TCRdb's copy, which holds only in-frame ones; the method was immunoSEQ multiplex PCR. In the table there are about 28,000 clones, more than 55% of which are singletons. Germline values: CDR1 SNHLY, CDR2 FYNNEI. Trimming left V 6 bases short and J 3 bases short, with 9 bases between. This CDR3 is 12 amino acids long. Between days 10 and 11 of culture, CD4+ T cells were separated out. Each culture had half its medium swapped for IL-2 medium on days 3 and 7. The chain joins TRBV2 to TRBJ2-7; D is possibly TRBD2 (6 bases). This receptor was obtained from a human donor who received a COVID-19 vaccine. The input for sequencing was CD4+ T cells from PBMCs cultured without peptide, taken before COVID-19 vaccination. CDR3 sequence reads: CASRSEGYEQYF. The CDR3, as DNA: TGTGCCAGCAGATCGGAGGGCTACGAGCAGTACTTC.